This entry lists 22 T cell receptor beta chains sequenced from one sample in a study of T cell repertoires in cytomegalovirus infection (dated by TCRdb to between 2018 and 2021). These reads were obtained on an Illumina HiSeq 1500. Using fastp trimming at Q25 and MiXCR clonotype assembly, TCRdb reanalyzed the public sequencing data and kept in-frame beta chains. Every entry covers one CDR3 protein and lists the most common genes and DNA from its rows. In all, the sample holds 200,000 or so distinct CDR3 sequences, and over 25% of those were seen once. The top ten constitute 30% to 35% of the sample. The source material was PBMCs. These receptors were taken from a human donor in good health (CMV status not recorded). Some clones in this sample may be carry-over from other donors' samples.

In DNA, the CDR3 is TGTGCCAGCAGTGAATCCGAGACAGGGTTTCATGGCTACACCTTC. As protein: CASSESETGFHGYTF. The chain uses TRBV25-1 and TRBJ1-2; TRBD1 aligns across 7 bases. Unmatched junction bases numbered 8, after V lost 1 base and J lost 6 bases. In germline, CDR1 is MGHDK, CDR2 SYGVNS. The length of the CDR3 is 15 residues.

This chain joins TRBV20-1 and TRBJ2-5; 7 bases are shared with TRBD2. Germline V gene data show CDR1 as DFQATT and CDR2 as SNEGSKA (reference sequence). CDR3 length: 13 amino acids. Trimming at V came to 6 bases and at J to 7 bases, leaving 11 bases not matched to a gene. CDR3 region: CSAAPSPGGTQYF. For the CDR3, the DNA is TGCAGTGCCGCCCCTAGCCCGGGGGGGACCCAGTACTTC.

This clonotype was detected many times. The CDR3 spells CSARPPSGGRGNTIYF. The CDR3 DNA is TGCAGTGCTAGACCTCCCTCAGGGGGCCGCGGAAACACCATATATTTT. The chain joins TRBV20-1 to TRBJ1-3, with 8 nucleotides matching TRBD1. CDR1 and CDR2 from the germline V gene are DFQATT and SNEGSKA (reference sequence). This CDR3 has 16 residues. Trimming cost V 2 bases and J 4 bases; bases outside gene matches: 10.

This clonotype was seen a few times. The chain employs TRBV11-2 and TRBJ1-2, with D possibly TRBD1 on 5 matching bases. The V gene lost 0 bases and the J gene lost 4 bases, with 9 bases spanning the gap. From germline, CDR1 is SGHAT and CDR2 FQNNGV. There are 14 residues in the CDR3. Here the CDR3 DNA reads TGTGCCAGCAGCTTAGATCTCGGGACCTATGGCTACACCTTC. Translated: CASSLDLGTYGYTF.

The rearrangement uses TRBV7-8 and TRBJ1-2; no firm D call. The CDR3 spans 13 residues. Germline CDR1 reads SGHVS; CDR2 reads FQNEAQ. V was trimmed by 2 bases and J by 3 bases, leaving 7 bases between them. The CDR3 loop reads CASSLLGDYGYTF. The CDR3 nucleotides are TGTGCCAGCAGCTTACTCGGGGACTATGGCTACACCTTC.

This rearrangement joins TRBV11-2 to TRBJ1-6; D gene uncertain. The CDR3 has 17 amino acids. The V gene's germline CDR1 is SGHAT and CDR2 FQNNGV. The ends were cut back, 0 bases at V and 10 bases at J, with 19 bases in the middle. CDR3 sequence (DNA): TGTGCCAGCAGCTTAGATCAAGGAACATTACTAAGCTCACCCCTCCACTTT. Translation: CASSLDQGTLLSSPLHF.

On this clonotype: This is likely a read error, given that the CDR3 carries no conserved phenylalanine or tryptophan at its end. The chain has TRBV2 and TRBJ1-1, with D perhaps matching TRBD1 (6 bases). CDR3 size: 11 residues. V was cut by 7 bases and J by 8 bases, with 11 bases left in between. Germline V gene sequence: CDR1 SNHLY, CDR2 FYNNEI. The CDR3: CASNYREEAFL. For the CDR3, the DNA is TGTGCCAGCAATTACAGGGAAGAAGCTTTCTTG.

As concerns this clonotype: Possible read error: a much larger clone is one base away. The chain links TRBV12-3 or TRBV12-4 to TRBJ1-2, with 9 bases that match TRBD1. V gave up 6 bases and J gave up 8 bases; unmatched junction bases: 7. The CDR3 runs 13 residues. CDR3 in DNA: TGTGCCAGCAGCCGGGACAGGGAAAACGGCTACACCTTC. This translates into CASSRDRENGYTF.

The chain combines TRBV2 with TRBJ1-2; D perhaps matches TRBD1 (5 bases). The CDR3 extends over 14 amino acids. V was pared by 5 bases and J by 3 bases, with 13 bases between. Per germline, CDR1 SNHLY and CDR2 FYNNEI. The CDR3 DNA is TGTGCCAGCAGTCAAAATCCGGGGGACTATGGCTACACCTTC. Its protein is CASSQNPGDYGYTF.

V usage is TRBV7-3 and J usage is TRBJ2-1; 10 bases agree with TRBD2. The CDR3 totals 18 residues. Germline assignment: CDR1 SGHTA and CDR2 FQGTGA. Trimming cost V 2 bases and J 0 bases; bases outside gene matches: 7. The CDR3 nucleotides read TGTGCCAGCAGCTTACCCGAGCGGGGGGGCCCCTCCTACAATGAGCAGTTCTTC. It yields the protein CASSLPERGGPSYNEQFF.

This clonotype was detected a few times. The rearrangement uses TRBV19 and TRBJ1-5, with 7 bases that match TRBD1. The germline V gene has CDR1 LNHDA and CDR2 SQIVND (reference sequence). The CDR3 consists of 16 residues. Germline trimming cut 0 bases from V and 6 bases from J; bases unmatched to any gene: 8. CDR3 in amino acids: CASSIDLEAGGQPQHF. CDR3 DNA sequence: TGTGCCAGTAGTATAGACCTGGAGGCAGGGGGTCAGCCCCAGCATTTT.

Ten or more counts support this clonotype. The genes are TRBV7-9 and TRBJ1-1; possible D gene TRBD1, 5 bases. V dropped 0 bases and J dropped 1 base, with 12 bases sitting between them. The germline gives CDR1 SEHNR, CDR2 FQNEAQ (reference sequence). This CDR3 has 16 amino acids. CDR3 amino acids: CASSLATGGENTEAFF. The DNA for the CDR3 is TGTGCCAGCAGCTTAGCGACTGGGGGGGAGAACACTGAAGCTTTCTTT.

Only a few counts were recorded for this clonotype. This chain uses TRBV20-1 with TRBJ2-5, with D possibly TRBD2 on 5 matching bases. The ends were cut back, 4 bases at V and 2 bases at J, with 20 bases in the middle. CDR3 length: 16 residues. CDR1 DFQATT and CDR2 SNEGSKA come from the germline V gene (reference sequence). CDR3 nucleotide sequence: TGCAGTGCTATAGCGCTGGGAGACGGACTTCAAGAGACCCAGTACTTC. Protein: CSAIALGDGLQETQYF.

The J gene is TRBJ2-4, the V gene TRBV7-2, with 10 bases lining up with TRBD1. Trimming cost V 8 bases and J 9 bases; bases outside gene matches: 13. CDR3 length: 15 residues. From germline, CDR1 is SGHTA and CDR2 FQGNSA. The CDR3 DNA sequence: TGTGCCAGCCGACAAGCCGGGACAGGGGTTTTCATTCAGTACTTC. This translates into CASRQAGTGVFIQYF.

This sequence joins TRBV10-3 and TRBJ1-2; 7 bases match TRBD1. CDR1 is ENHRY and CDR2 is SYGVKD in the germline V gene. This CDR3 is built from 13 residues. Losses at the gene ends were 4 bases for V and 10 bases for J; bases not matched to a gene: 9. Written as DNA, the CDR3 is TGTGCCATCAGTGGACGAGACAGGGACGTCTACACCTTC. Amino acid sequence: CAISGRDRDVYTF.

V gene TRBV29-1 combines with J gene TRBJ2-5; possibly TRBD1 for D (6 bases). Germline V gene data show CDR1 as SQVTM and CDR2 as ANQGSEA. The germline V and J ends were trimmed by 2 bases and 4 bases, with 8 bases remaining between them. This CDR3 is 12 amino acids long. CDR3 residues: CSVEKGGETQYF. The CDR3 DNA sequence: TGCAGCGTTGAAAAAGGGGGAGAGACCCAGTACTTC.

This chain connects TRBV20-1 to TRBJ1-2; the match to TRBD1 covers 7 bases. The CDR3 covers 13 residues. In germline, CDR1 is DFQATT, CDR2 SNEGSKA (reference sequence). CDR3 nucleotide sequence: TGCTCACCAAGACAGGGAAATAACTATGGCTACACCTTC. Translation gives CSPRQGNNYGYTF.

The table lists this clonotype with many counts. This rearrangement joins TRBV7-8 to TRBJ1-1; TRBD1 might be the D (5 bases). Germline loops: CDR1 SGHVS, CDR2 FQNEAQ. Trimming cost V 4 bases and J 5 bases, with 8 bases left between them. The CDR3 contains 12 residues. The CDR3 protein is CASSSTGTEAFF. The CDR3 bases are TGTGCCAGCAGCTCAACAGGTACTGAAGCTTTCTTT.

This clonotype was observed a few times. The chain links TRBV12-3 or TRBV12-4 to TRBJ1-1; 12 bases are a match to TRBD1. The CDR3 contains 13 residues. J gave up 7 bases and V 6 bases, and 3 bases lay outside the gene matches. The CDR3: CASRGQGAYEAFF. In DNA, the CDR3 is TGTGCCAGCAGGGGACAGGGGGCGTATGAAGCTTTCTTT.

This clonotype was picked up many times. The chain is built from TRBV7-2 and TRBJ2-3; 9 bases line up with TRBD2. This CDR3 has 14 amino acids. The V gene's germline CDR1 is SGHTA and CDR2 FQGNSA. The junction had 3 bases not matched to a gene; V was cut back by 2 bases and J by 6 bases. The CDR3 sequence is CASSLLLAGDTQYF. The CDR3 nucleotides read TGTGCCAGCAGCTTACTCCTAGCGGGGGATACGCAGTATTTT.

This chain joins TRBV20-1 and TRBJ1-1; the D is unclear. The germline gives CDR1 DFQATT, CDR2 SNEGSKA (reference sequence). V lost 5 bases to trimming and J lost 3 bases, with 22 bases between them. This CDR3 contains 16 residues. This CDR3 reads CSAPPMDLARDTEAFF. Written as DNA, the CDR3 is TGCAGTGCTCCGCCTATGGACCTGGCGAGGGACACTGAAGCTTTCTTT.

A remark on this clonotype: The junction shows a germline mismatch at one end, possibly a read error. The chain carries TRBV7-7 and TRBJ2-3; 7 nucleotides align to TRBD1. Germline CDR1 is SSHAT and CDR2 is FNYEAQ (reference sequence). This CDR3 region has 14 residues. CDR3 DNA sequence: TGTGCTAGCAGCCCAGACAGGGAAAGTGATACGCAGTATTTT. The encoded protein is CASSPDRESDTQYF.